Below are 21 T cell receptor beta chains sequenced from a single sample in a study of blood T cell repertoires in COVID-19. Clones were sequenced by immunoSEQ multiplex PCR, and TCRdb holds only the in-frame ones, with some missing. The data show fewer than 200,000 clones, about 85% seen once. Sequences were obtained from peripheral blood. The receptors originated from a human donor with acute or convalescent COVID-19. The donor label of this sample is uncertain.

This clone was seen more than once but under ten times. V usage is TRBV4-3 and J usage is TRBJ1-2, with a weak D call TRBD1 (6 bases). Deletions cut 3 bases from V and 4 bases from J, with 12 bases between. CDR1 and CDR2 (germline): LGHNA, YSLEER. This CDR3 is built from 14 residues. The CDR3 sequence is CASSQATGRYGYTF. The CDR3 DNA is TGCGCCAGCAGCCAGGCGACAGGACGCTATGGCTACACCTTC.

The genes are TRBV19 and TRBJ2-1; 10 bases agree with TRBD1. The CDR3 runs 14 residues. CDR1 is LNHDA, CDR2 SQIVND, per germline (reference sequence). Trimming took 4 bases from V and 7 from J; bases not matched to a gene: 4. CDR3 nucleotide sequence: TGTGCCAGTAGTAGCCCGGGACAGGGGAATGAGCAGTTCTTC. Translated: CASSSPGQGNEQFF.

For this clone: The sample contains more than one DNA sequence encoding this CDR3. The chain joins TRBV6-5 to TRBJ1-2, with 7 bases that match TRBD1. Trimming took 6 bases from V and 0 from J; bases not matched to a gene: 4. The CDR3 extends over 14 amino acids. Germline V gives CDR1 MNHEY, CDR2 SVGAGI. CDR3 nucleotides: TGTGCCAGCAGCCTGACAGGGACTAACTATGGCTACACCTTC. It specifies CASSLTGTNYGYTF.

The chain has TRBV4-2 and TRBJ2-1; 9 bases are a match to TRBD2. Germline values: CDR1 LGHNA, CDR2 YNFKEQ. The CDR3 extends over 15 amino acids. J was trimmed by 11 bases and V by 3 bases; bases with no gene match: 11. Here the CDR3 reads CASSQELAGLGQQFF. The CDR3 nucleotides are TGTGCCAGCAGCCAGGAACTAGCGGGTTTGGGGCAGCAGTTCTTC.

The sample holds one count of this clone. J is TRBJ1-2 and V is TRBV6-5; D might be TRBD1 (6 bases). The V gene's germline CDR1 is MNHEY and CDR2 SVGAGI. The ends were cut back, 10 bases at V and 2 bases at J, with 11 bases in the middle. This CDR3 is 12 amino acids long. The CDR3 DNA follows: TGTGCCACCGTACAGGGAAACTATGGCTACACCTTC. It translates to CATVQGNYGYTF.

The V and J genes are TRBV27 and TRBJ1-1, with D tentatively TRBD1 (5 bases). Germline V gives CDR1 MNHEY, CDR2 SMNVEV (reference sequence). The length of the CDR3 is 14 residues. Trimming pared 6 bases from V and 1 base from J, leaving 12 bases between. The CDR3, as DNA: TGTGCCAGCAGATCATTGGGGCGGAACACTGAAGCTTTCTTT. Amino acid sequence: CASRSLGRNTEAFF.

The DNA of the CDR3 is TGTGCCAGCAGCCAATCAAATTCACCCCTCCACTTT. Translated, it gives CASSQSNSPLHF. The chain links TRBV7-2 to TRBJ1-6; D is unresolved. Germline V CDR1 and CDR2: SGHTA, FQGNSA. The CDR3 loop spans 12 amino acids. V lost 5 bases, J lost 7 bases, and 6 bases lay in between.

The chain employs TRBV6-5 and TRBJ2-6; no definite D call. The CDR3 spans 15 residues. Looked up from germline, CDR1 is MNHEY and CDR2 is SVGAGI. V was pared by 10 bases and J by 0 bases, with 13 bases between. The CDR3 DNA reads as TGTGCCACCTTTTCAGGATCCTCTGGGGCCAACGTCCTGACTTTC. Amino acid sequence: CATFSGSSGANVLTF.

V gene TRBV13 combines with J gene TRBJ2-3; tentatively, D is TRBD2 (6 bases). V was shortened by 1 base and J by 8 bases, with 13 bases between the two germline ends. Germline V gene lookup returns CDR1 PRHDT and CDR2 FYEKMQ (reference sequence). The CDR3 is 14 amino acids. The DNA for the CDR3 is TGTGCCAGCAGCTTAGACCGGGAGAAGGTTACGCAGTATTTT. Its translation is CASSLDREKVTQYF.

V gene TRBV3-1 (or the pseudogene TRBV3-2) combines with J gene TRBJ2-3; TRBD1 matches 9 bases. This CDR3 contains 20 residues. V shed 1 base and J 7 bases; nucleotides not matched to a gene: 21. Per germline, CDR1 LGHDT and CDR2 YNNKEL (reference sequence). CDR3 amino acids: CASSQGVGTGMTSSVNTQYF. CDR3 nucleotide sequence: TGTGCCAGCAGCCAAGGGGTGGGGACAGGGATGACGTCCAGCGTGAATACGCAGTATTTT.

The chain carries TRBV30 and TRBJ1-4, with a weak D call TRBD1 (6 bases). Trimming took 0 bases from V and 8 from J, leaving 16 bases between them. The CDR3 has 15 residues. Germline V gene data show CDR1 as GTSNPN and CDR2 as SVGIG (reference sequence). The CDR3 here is CAWSVYGGRGEKLFF. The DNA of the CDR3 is TGTGCCTGGAGTGTATACGGGGGGCGAGGGGAAAAACTGTTTTTT.

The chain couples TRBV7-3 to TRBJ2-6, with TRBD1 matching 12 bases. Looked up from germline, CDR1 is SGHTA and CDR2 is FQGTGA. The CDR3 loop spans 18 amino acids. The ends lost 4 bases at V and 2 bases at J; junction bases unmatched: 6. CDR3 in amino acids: CASSSSGQGAPGANVLTF. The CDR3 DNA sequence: TGTGCCAGCAGCTCATCGGGACAGGGGGCGCCTGGGGCCAACGTCCTGACTTTC. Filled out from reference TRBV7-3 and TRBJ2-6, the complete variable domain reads GAGVSQTPSNKVTEKGKYVELRCDPISGHTALYWYRQSLGQGPEFLIYFQGTGAADDSGLPNDRFFAVRPEGSVSTLKIQRTERGDSAVYLCASSSSGQGAPGANVLTFGAGSRLTVL.

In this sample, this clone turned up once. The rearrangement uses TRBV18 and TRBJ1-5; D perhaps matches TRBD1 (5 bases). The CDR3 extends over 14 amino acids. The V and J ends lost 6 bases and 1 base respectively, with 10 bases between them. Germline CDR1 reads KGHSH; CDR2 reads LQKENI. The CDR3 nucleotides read TGTGCCAGCTCCTCCGCAGGGAGCAATCAGCCCCAGCATTTT. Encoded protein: CASSSAGSNQPQHF.

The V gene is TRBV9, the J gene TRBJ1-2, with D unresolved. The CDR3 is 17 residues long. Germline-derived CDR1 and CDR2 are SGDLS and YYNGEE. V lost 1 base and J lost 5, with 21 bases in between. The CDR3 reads CASSVHTDPLQSYGYTF. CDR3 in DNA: TGTGCCAGCAGCGTACATACAGACCCCCTCCAATCTTATGGCTACACCTTC.

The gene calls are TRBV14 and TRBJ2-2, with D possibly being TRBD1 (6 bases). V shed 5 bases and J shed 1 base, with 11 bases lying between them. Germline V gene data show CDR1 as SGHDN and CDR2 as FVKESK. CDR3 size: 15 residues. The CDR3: CASSYLTGNTGELFF. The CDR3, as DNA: TGTGCCAGCAGCTACCTGACAGGGAACACCGGGGAGCTGTTTTTT.

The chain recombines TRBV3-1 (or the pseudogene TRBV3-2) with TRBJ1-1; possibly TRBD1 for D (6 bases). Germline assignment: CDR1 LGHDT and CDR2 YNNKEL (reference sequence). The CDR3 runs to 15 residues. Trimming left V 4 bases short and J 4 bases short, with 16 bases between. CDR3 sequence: CASSLSGGRGTEAFF. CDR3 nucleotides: TGTGCCAGCAGCCTATCGGGGGGGCGAGGCACTGAAGCTTTCTTT.

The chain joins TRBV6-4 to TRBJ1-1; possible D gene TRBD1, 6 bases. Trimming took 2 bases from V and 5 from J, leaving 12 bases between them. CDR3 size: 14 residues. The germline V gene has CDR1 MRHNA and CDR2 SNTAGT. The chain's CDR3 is CASSDTGSNTEAFF. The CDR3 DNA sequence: TGTGCCAGCAGTGACACAGGGTCGAATACTGAAGCTTTCTTT.

The CDR3 is CASSPGDTQYF. The DNA for the CDR3 is TGTGCCAGCTCCCCGGGGGATACGCAGTATTTT. V is TRBV18 and J is TRBJ2-3; TRBD2 is a possible D gene (5 bases). Trimming removed 6 bases from V and 6 bases from J, with 7 bases in between. Germline V gene lookup returns CDR1 KGHSH and CDR2 LQKENI. The CDR3 spans 11 residues.

Here the CDR3 reads CASSEGGFSYNEQFF. The CDR3 bases are TGTGCCAGCAGTGAAGGCGGATTCTCCTACAATGAGCAGTTCTTC. The chain links TRBV2 to TRBJ2-1; D is unclear. The CDR3 extends over 15 amino acids. Germline assignment: CDR1 SNHLY and CDR2 FYNNEI. V was trimmed by 1 base and J by 0 bases, leaving 7 bases between them.

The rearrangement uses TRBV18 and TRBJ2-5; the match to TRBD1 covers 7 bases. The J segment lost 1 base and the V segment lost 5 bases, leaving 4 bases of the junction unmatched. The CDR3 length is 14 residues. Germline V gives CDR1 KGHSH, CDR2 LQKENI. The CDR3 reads CASSWTGFQETQYF. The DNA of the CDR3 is TGTGCCAGCTCATGGACAGGTTTCCAAGAGACCCAGTACTTC.

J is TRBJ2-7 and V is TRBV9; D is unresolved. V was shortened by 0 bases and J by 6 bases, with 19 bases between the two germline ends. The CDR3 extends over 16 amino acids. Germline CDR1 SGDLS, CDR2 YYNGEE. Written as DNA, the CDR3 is TGTGCCAGCAGCGTAGATGATCGCGTGTCCTCCCGCGAGCAGTACTTC. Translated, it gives CASSVDDRVSSREQYF.